This T cell receptor (beta chain) originates from a study of human T cells and chemical hapten exposure (dated by TCRdb to the early 2020s). For the study in its entirety: For sensitization, 2% DPC in acetone was applied to a 2 cm by 2 cm area of upper inner arm skin. Throughout the approximately 25-week study period, patients were also given weekly therapeutic DPC doses on the scalp. Patch testing was performed on the upper back with Finn chambers containing 0.01% DPC, and the patch tests were scored after 6 days according to International Contact Dermatitis Research Group standards. Alopecia areata with under or over 50% scalp involvement, alopecia totalis and alopecia universalis were represented in the patient cohort, which was mostly female. The libraries were sequenced as a pool, and the TCR yield per sample differed mostly because of small variations in library volumes within the pool. The study tracked peripheral blood TCR repertoire changes in vivo during primary and secondary sensitization to the hapten diphenylcyclopropenone (DPC) in alopecia patients. Patient blood was sampled pre-sensitization (week 0) and at 2, 6 and about 24 weeks after DPC sensitization. About 30 alopecia patients provided blood for TCR sequencing at one to four time points (pre-sensitization, 2, 6 and 24 weeks). Results and caveats for the whole study, not just this receptor: Significantly more large CDR3 similarity clusters were formed by expanded TCRs than by pre-sensitization or healthy control sets, consistent with antigen-driven responses. Because every patient had alopecia, a presumed autoimmune disease, the patients' immune response might differ from that of healthy individuals. DPC sensitization did not change how many TCRs were above 1 in 1000 frequency, and no evidence was found of alterations in global repertoire structure. After repeated subsampling, changes were observed in the strength of the expansion versus patch-test correlation and in the threshold at which the correlation became significant. Patch test score was positively correlated with the number of PT1 expanded TCRs, with significance at thresholds 8, 16 and 32 but not at 4.

From a lookup of the germline V gene, CDR1 and CDR2 are MDHEN and SYDVKM. Including the terminal cysteine and phenylalanine, the CDR3 comprises 11 residues. Of all the DNA, just the CDR3 is kept, 33 bases in frame from base 1. This clonotype was recorded a few times. No cognate antigen has been identified for it. Germline is not matched at one junction end, which may reflect a read error. The sample's time point label is to be understood as: pre-sensitization, week 0. The treatment or condition label on this specimen signifies: therapeutic diphenylcyclopropenone sensitization with weekly scalp DPC. At each patch-test visit, blood was drawn before the patch test was applied. Eligible patients were aged 18 to 70, diagnosed with alopecia, deemed suitable for DPC therapy, and excluded if pregnant. Unfractionated whole blood was collected in Tempus Blood RNA tubes, and total RNA was extracted from that blood.

The library was built by means of RACE. Sequenced using a NextSeq 500. During library preparation, unique molecular identifiers were attached to individual cDNA molecules so that TCRs could be counted quantitatively and reproducibly. For every blood RNA sample, sequencing covered both the TCR alpha and TCR beta chains. In the original analysis: Samples had a median of roughly 100,000 TCRs, with a range from roughly 20,000 to 690,600. V, J and CDR3 annotation of the TCR reads was carried out using the Decombinator software suite. For PS versus PT1 abundance plots, all samples were subsampled to the same number of TCRs (28,000). TCRs were defined as expanded if absent before sensitization and observed at least eight times at the 2-week time point. TCRdb itself trimmed the public reads at Q25 with fastp, ran MiXCR and retained productive beta chains. Rows are unified per CDR3 protein, each entry keeping the most common DNA and genes. These V and J calls derive from TCRdb rather than the authors' analysis. This sample comprises about 180,000 distinct CDR3 sequences, around 30% of them detected only once. The top ten hold just under 3% of the sample.

The sequence derives from a woman in her 30s with alopecia areata. Some clones in this sample may be carry-over from other donors' samples. The material was whole blood, obtained in connection with sensitization to the hapten diphenylcyclopropenone (DPC). The chain uses TRBV28 and TRBJ2-7; TRBD1 is perhaps the D gene, given 7 matching bases. The CDR3 protein: CASSWGDSSNF. The DNA sequence is as follows: TGTGCCAGCAGTTGGGGGGACAGTTCGAACTTC.